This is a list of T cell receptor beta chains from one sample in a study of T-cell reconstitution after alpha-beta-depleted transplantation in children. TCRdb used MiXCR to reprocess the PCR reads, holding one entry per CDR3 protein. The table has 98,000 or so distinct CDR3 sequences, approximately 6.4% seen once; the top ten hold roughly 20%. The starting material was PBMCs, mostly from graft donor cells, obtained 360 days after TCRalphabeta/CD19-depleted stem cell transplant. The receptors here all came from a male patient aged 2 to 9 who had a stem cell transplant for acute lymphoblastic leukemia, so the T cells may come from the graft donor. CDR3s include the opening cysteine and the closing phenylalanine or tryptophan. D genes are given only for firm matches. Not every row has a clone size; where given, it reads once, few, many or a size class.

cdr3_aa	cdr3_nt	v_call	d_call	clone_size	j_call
CASAPTGPKLEAFF	TGTGCTAGTGCCCCGACCGGGCCCAAACTGGAGGCTTTCTTT	TRBV12-5	-	few	TRBJ1-1
CASSLTGYYEQYF	TGTGCCAGCAGCTTAACAGGTTATTACGAGCAGTACTTC	TRBV7-6	-	many	TRBJ2-7
CASSLRTSGGAKGTQYF	TGCGCCAGCAGCTTGAGGACTAGCGGGGGGGCTAAGGGTACGCAGTATTTT	TRBV5-1	TRBD2	few	TRBJ2-3
CAWTPRPNQYEQYF	TGTGCCTGGACCCCTCGACCGAACCAGTACGAGCAGTACTTC	TRBV30	-	-	TRBJ2-7
CASRDGPKNIQYF	TGTGCCAGTCGGGATGGGCCTAAAAACATTCAGTACTTC	TRBV2	-	many	TRBJ2-4
CASSGLKRGGTDTQYF	TGTGCCAGCAGTGGATTAAAGCGGGGGGGCACAGATACGCAGTATTTT	TRBV2	TRBD2	few	TRBJ2-3
CASSVGTGARDTEAFF	TGTGCCAGCAGCGTAGGGACAGGGGCGCGGGACACTGAAGCTTTCTTT	TRBV9	TRBD1	many	TRBJ1-1
CASSLVIGYRYF	TGTGCCAGCAGCTTAGTAATCGGGTATAGGTATTTT	TRBV7-9	-	few	TRBJ2-3
CASSFRAFYTEAFF	TGTGCCAGCAGTTTCAGGGCCTTTTACACTGAAGCTTTCTTT	TRBV12-3/TRBV12-4	-	-	TRBJ1-1
CASSPRQDYSYEQYF	TGTGCCAGCAGCCCCCGACAGGACTATTCCTACGAGCAGTACTTC	TRBV13	-	many	TRBJ2-7
CASSVEQGGEKNIQYF	TGTGCCAGCAGCGTAGAGCAGGGAGGGGAGAAAAACATTCAGTACTTC	TRBV9	TRBD2	few	TRBJ2-4
CASSPRQGGYTGELFF	TGCGCCAGCAGCCCCCGACAGGGAGGATACACCGGGGAGCTGTTTTTT	TRBV5-1	-	many	TRBJ2-2
CASSQETESMGDTQYF	TGCGCCAGCAGCCAAGAGACGGAAAGCATGGGAGATACGCAGTATTTT	TRBV4-3	-	many	TRBJ2-3
CASSQTSSSYNEQFF	TGTGCCAGCAGCCAGACTAGCTCCTCCTACAATGAGCAGTTCTTC	TRBV11-2	TRBD2	once	TRBJ2-1
CASSQDYRGAGTEAFF	TGCGCCAGCAGCCAAGATTATAGGGGGGCGGGAACTGAAGCTTTCTTT	TRBV4-3	-	few	TRBJ1-1
CATSRDTGVTYNEQFF	TGTGCCACCAGCAGAGACACAGGGGTAACCTACAATGAGCAGTTCTTC	TRBV15	TRBD1	many	TRBJ2-1
CSAHWWDRGGPDTQYF	TGCAGCGCCCATTGGTGGGACAGGGGCGGTCCAGATACGCAGTATTTT	TRBV29-1	TRBD1	many	TRBJ2-3
CAISGLGNEQFF	TGTGCCATCAGTGGATTGGGCAATGAGCAGTTCTTC	TRBV10-3	-	few	TRBJ2-1
CASSSPTGDDGYTF	TGTGCCAGCAGCTCGCCGACAGGGGATGATGGCTACACCTTC	TRBV3-1	TRBD1	many	TRBJ1-2
CASSQEEGAGQPQHF	TGCGCCAGCAGCCAAGAAGAGGGGGCAGGGCAGCCCCAGCATTTT	TRBV4-3	TRBD1	-	TRBJ1-5
CATSDPGQAHYGYTF	TGTGCCACCAGTGATCCAGGACAGGCTCACTATGGCTACACCTTC	TRBV24-1	TRBD1	many	TRBJ1-2
CASSPPGVEQFF	TGTGCCAGCTCACCACCGGGAGTGGAGCAGTTCTTC	TRBV18	-	many	TRBJ2-1
CSARMGGGPNTGELFF	TGCAGTGCTAGAATGGGCGGGGGGCCCAACACCGGGGAGCTGTTTTTT	TRBV20-1	TRBD2	many	TRBJ2-2
CASSPSGSGTGELFF	TGTGCCAGCAGCCCTAGCGGGAGCGGGACCGGGGAGCTGTTTTTT	TRBV6-1	TRBD2	-	TRBJ2-2
CASSPRRGEQYF	TGTGCCAGCTCACCGCGGCGTGGCGAGCAGTACTTC	TRBV18	-	few	TRBJ2-7
CATPLERGLLNTEAFF	TGTGCCACCCCCCTTGAGAGGGGGCTTCTGAACACTGAAGCTTTCTTT	TRBV10-3	TRBD1	many	TRBJ1-1
CASSQDRPDTQYF	TGCGCCAGCAGCCAAGACAGACCAGATACGCAGTATTTT	TRBV4-3	-	-	TRBJ2-3
CASSFQGLAYSEQYF	TGTGCCAGCAGTTTTCAGGGACTAGCGTATAGCGAGCAGTACTTC	TRBV27	TRBD2	-	TRBJ2-7
CASSSLVHEQYF	TGTGCCAGCAGTTCACTAGTCCACGAGCAGTACTTC	TRBV12-3/TRBV12-4	-	many	TRBJ2-7
CAGAKGTGMNTEAFF	TGTGCCGGGGCGAAGGGGACAGGGATGAACACTGAAGCTTTCTTT	TRBV10-3	TRBD1	many	TRBJ1-1
CSAVKADSYEQYF	TGCAGTGCCGTAAAGGCAGACTCCTACGAGCAGTACTTC	TRBV20-1	-	few	TRBJ2-7
CASSPGGPSYNEQFF	TGTGCCAGCAGTCCCGGGGGTCCCTCCTACAATGAGCAGTTCTTC	TRBV28	-	few	TRBJ2-1
CSARVPEGGIYEQYF	TGCAGTGCTAGAGTCCCGGAGGGGGGAATCTACGAGCAGTACTTC	TRBV20-1	-	few	TRBJ2-7
CCAIGPYIAGGGNEQFF	TGCTGTGCTATCGGGCCCTATATAGCGGGAGGGGGGAATGAGCAGTTCTTC	TRBV20-1	TRBD2	-	TRBJ2-1
CASEMREAISVPYEQYF	TGTGCCTCGGAAATGCGGGAGGCCATTAGTGTGCCCTACGAGCAGTACTTC	TRBV10-3	TRBD2	-	TRBJ2-7
CSVGHLSTDTQYF	TGCAGCGTTGGACACCTTAGCACAGATACGCAGTATTTT	TRBV29-1	-	few	TRBJ2-3
CASSSRRGIYF	TGTGCCAGCAGCTCCCGGAGGGGCATCTACTTC	TRBV6-2/TRBV6-3	-	few	TRBJ2-7
CATSDLGENEQFF	TGTGCCACCAGTGATTTGGGGGAGAATGAGCAGTTCTTC	TRBV24-1	-	many	TRBJ2-1
CASSLSSGRSQETQYF	TGTGCCAGCAGTCTCTCTAGCGGGAGAAGCCAAGAGACCCAGTACTTC	TRBV12-3/TRBV12-4	TRBD2	many	TRBJ2-5
CASSLVGGPTGELFF	TGTGCCAGCAGTTTGGTGGGAGGCCCCACCGGGGAGCTGTTTTTT	TRBV12-3/TRBV12-4	-	-	TRBJ2-2
CASSLRKQKGNQPQHF	TGTGCCAGCAGTTTAAGGAAACAAAAGGGAAATCAGCCCCAGCATTTT	TRBV27	-	few	TRBJ1-5
CASSVVTGQGYGYTF	TGTGCCAGCAGCGTAGTAACGGGACAGGGGTATGGCTACACCTTC	TRBV9	TRBD1	few	TRBJ1-2
CASSPTGLVGNTIYF	TGTGCCAGCAGCCCCACCGGACTGGTTGGAAACACCATATATTTT	TRBV7-9	-	-	TRBJ1-3
CASSGYNYGYTF	TGTGCCAGCTCGGGTTATAACTATGGCTACACCTTC	TRBV13	-	-	TRBJ1-2
CASSPTRGAGELFF	TGTGCCAGCAGCCCTACTAGGGGGGCCGGGGAGCTGTTTTTT	TRBV7-6	-	many	TRBJ2-2
CASGLGRFQAFF	TGTGCTAGTGGTCTCGGCCGATTCCAAGCTTTCTTT	TRBV12-5	-	many	TRBJ1-1
CSATLQGKTSYEQYF	TGCAGTGCTACCTTACAGGGGAAAACTAGCTACGAGCAGTACTTC	TRBV20-1	TRBD1	few	TRBJ2-7
CASSFQGGGWDEQYF	TGTGCCAGCAGTTTTCAGGGGGGGGGCTGGGACGAGCAGTACTTC	TRBV6-5	-	-	TRBJ2-7
CASSQETGGPYEQYF	TGCGCCAGCAGCCAAGAGACAGGGGGCCCCTACGAGCAGTACTTC	TRBV4-3	TRBD1	many	TRBJ2-7
CASSQGFGDGYTF	TGTGCCAGCAGCCAAGGTTTCGGGGATGGCTACACCTTC	TRBV4-2	-	-	TRBJ1-2
CASSTRSSSYNEQFF	TGCGCCAGCAGCACGAGGTCCTCCTCCTACAATGAGCAGTTCTTC	TRBV4-3	-	many	TRBJ2-1
CASSFPTSGNSYNEQFF	TGTGCCAGCAGTTTCCCGACTAGCGGTAACTCCTACAATGAGCAGTTCTTC	TRBV27	TRBD2	many	TRBJ2-1
CASSRGDPQETQYF	TGTGCCAGCAGTAGGGGGGACCCTCAAGAGACCCAGTACTTC	TRBV11-2	-	-	TRBJ2-5
CASTRDTQYF	TGTGCCAGCACGAGAGATACGCAGTATTTT	TRBV7-9	-	few	TRBJ2-3